A selection of T cell receptor beta chains follows, all from one sample in a study of beta chain features in type 1 diabetes. Using immunoSEQ multiplex PCR, the repertoire was profiled, and TCRdb retains in-frame clones only, with some absent. The sample contains under 950,000 clones, about a sixth of which appear only once. Sequenced: naive CD4+ T cells from blood. These receptor sequences come from a woman under 30 in good health. CDR3s include the opening cysteine and the closing phenylalanine or tryptophan. The D gene is left open where the match is weak. The size field is filled for only some rows; it gives once, few, many or a size class.

>TRBD2|TRBJ2-6|TRBV5-1|few
TGCGCCAGCAGCGCGACGATGACTAGCGGGAGATCTGGGGCCAACGTCCTGACTTTC
CASSATMTSGRSGANVLTF
>-|TRBJ2-2|TRBV7-9|few
TGTGCCAGCAGCTTTGGTGGGGTTAGCACCGGGGAGCTGTTTTTT
CASSFGGVSTGELFF
>-|TRBJ1-1|TRBV7-3|-
TGTGCCAGCAGCATACAGGGTTATGGTGAAGCTTTCTTT
CASSIQGYGEAFF
>-|TRBJ2-1|TRBV19|-
TGTGCCAGTAGTATTCTGGGGCTTAATGAGCAGTTCTTC
CASSILGLNEQFF
>TRBD2|TRBJ2-1|TRBV18|-
TGTGCCAGCTCACCACTGAGCGGGACCTACAATGAGCAGTTCTTC
CASSPLSGTYNEQFF
>TRBD1|TRBJ1-3|TRBV9|-
TGTGCCAGCTCAACAGGGGACTCTGGAAACACCATATATTTT
CASSTGDSGNTIYF
>TRBD2|TRBJ2-5|TRBV10-3|few
TGTGCCATCAGCCCGGGGGGTGAGACCCAGTACTTC
CAISPGGETQYF
>TRBD2|TRBJ2-1|TRBV7-9|few
TGTGCCAGCAGCCACGCCGGGACTAGCGGGATCAATGAGCAGTTCTTC
CASSHAGTSGINEQFF
>TRBD2|TRBJ2-5|TRBV27|few
TGTGCCAGCAGTTCCGGGACTAGCGGGAGCGTGGCGACCCAGTACTTC
CASSSGTSGSVATQYF
>TRBD2|TRBJ2-1|TRBV19|-
TGTGCCAGTAGTTCCCGGGTAGCGGGAGTTCCTGAGCAGTTCTTC
CASSSRVAGVPEQFF
>-|TRBJ2-3|TRBV5-1|few
TGCGCCAGCAGCGAGGACGGGCGCACAGATACGCAGTATTTT
CASSEDGRTDTQYF
>-|TRBJ1-1|TRBV28|-
TGTGCCAGCAGGGCTACAATGAACACTGAAGCTTTCTTT
CASRATMNTEAFF
>-|TRBJ1-2|TRBV7-9|-
TGTGCCAGCAGCTTAGAGTGGGCGAACACGTATGGCTACACCTTC
CASSLEWANTYGYTF
>TRBD2|TRBJ2-6|TRBV4-3|-
TGCGCCAGCAGCCAAGGGTTGGTAGCGGGAGCTGGGGCCAACGTCCTGACTTTC
CASSQGLVAGAGANVLTF
>-|TRBJ1-1|TRBV5-1|few
TGCGCCACCGCCGAACAAGAGAACACTGAAGCTTTCTTT
CATAEQENTEAFF
>TRBD1|TRBJ2-2|TRBV18|-
TGTGCCAGCTCACCCCTGGACAGGGACACCGGGGAGCTGTTTTTT
CASSPLDRDTGELFF
>TRBD2|TRBJ2-1|TRBV25-1|-
TGTGCCAGCAGTGAATTTCGGACTAGCGGCAACAATGAGCAGTTCTTC
CASSEFRTSGNNEQFF
>-|TRBJ1-2|TRBV6-1|few
TGTGCCAGCAGTGAGGCAGCCAGGCTCTATGGCTACACCTTC
CASSEAARLYGYTF
>-|TRBJ2-7|TRBV15|-
TGTGCCACCAGCAGAGATACTGGGCGCCCCGAGCAGTACTTC
CATSRDTGRPEQYF
>TRBD1|TRBJ2-7|TRBV7-9|-
TGTGCCAGCAGCCTAACCCCGGACAGGGTGAGCAACGAGCAGTACTTC
CASSLTPDRVSNEQYF
>-|TRBJ1-2|TRBV29-1|few
TGCAGCGTTGAGTTTGGGGATGGCTACACCTTC
CSVEFGDGYTF
>-|TRBJ2-3|TRBV28|-
TGTGCCAGCAGTTCCTCGACACATACGCAGTATTTT
CASSSSTHTQYF
>-|TRBJ2-5|TRBV7-9|-
TGTGCCAGCAGCTTCCAGGGGGGAGTGGAGACCCAGTACTTC
CASSFQGGVETQYF
>TRBD1|TRBJ2-2|TRBV27|few
TGTGCCAGCAGTTCCACAGGGGGCGCGGGCACCGGGGAGCTGTTTTTT
CASSSTGGAGTGELFF
>TRBD2|TRBJ2-7|TRBV29-1|few
TGCAGCGTTGAACTAGCGGGATCCTACGAGCAGTACTTC
CSVELAGSYEQYF
>-|TRBJ1-1|TRBV7-2|-
TGTGCCAGCAGCTGGGGGTGGCAGGCTGAAGCTTTCTTT
CASSWGWQAEAFF
>-|TRBJ1-2|TRBV6-5|few
TGTGCCAGCAGTTCCCACAATAACTATGGCTACACCTTC
CASSSHNNYGYTF
>TRBD1|TRBJ2-1|TRBV5-1|-
TGCGCCAGCAGCACCACCGGGACAGGGTTTAGGGAGCAGTTCTTC
CASSTTGTGFREQFF
>-|TRBJ2-3|TRBV6-5|few
TGTGCCAGCAGTTACTCGGGGGCACTGGGGGATACGCAGTATTTT
CASSYSGALGDTQYF
>TRBD2|TRBJ2-6|TRBV27|-
TGTGCCAGCAGTTTATCGGGGCCCATAGCGGGAGGCCCTGGGGCCAACGTCCTGACTTTC
CASSLSGPIAGGPGANVLTF